This T cell receptor beta chain is drawn from a study of blood T cell repertoires in COVID-19. Study in general: The analysed material was cDNA or gDNA that came from T cells, B-cell-depleted T cells, or PBMCs.

As handled by the study authors: Counts of nucleated cells, estimated from reference gene primer amplification, were obtained. TCRdb keeps only in-frame clones here, not all; method: immunoSEQ multiplex PCR. That table is the source of V, J and clone size, and D and trimming were worked out from the DNA. The table lists fewer than 200,000 clones, about 80% of them singletons. Germline assignment: CDR1 SGHTS and CDR2 YDEGEE. Trimming removed 2 bases from V and 2 bases from J; junction bases left unmatched: 2. There are 15 residues in the CDR3. The sequenced material came from peripheral blood. The chain links TRBV5-8 to TRBJ2-2; 8 bases fit TRBD2. The receptor's source is a woman aged 40 to 49 with COVID-19, enrolled during active disease. CDR3 in DNA: TGTGCCAGCAGCTTACTAGCGGTTAACACCGGGGAGCTGTTTTTT. This translates into CASSLLAVNTGELFF.